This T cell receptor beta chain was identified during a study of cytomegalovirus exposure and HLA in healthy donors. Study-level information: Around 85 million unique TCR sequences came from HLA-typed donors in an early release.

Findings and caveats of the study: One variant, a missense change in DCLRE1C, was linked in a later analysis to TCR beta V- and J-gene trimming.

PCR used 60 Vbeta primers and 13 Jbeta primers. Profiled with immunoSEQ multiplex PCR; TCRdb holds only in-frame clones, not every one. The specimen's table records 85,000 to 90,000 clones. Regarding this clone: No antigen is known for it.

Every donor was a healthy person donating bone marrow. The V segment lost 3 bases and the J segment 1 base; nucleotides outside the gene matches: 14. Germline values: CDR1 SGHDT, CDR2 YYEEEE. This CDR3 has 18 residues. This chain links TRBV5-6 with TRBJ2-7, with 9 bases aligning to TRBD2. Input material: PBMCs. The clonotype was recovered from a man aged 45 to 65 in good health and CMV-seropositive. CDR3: CASSSRMSGRLTSYEQYF. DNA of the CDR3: TGTGCCAGCAGCTCCCGCATGAGCGGGAGGTTAACATCCTACGAGCAGTACTTC.